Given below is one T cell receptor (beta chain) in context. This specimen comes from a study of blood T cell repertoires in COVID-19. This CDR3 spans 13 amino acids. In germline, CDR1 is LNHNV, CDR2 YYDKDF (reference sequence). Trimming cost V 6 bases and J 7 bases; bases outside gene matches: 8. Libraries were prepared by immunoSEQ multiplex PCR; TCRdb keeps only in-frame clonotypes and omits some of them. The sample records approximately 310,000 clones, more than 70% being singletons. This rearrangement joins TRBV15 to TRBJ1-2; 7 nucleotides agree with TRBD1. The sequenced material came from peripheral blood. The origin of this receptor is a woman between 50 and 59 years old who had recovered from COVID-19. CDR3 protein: CATRDRSFGGYTF. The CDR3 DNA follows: TGTGCCACCAGGGACAGGTCTTTCGGTGGCTACACCTTC.